The clone carrying this T cell receptor beta chain was observed a few times. Its antigen is not known. From the 5' RACE reads, TCRdb called clonotypes with MiXCR, one entry per CDR3 protein. The table records 150,000 to 200,000 distinct CDR3 sequences, roughly 28% of them present only once. V lost 4 bases and J lost 1, with 16 bases in between. Germline V gene data show CDR1 as KGHDR and CDR2 as SFDVKD. The length of the CDR3 is 17 residues. This entry is derived from a study of T-cell memory formation after mild COVID-19. General observations from the study: CD4+ contracting clones lay mainly in CM and EM, CD8+ ones in EMRA. Some SARS-CoV-2-responding clones were already detected in memory before infection.

Sample: PBMCs or a T cell subset sorted from them (not recorded which). The clonotype comes from an adult woman who had mild COVID-19 (a few samples of this study predate the infection). Cell type and time point are not known. The chain links TRBV24-1 to TRBJ1-5, with D unclear. The CDR3 DNA is TGTGCCACCAGTGACCCTGGTGAGGGCCCCAGCAATCAGCCCCAGCATTTT. Its protein is CATSDPGEGPSNQPQHF.